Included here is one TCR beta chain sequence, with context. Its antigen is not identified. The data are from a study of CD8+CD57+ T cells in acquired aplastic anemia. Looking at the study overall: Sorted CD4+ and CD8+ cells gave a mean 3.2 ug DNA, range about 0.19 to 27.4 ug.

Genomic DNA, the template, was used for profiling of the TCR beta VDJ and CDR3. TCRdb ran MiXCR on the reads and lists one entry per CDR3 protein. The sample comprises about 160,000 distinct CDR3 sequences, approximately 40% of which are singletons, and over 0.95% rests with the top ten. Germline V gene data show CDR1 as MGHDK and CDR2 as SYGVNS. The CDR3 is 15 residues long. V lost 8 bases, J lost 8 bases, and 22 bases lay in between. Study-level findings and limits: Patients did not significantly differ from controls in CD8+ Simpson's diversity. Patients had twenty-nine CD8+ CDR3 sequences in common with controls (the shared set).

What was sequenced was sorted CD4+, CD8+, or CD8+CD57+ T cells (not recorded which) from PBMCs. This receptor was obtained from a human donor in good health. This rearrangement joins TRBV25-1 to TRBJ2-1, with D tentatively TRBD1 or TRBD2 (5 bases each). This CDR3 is CASGASGTPGDEQFF. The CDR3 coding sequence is TGTGCCAGCGGTGCATCCGGGACGCCTGGAGATGAGCAGTTCTTC.